These 9 T cell receptor beta chains share one sample of origin, sequenced in a study of blood T cells in healthy people across ages. A second PCR, run for about 7 to 11 cycles, used a sample-barcoded 5' primer plus a J-beta primer mix. TCRdb ran MiXCR on the 5' RACE reads and lists one entry per CDR3 protein. The sample shows over 600,000 distinct CDR3 sequences, more than 50% of them seen only once. The sequenced sample consisted of blood. The source of these receptors is a man aged 35-49 years in good health.

The V call is TRBV29-1, the J call TRBJ2-1, with D perhaps given as TRBD1 or TRBD2 (6 bases each). The CDR3 spans 16 residues. V was trimmed by 4 bases and J by 0 bases, leaving 16 bases between them. In germline, CDR1 is SQVTM, CDR2 ANQGSEA. Here the CDR3 DNA reads TGCAGCGTTGGGCCGGAGGGGGGCGCCTCCTACAATGAGCAGTTCTTC. This gives the protein CSVGPEGGASYNEQFF.

There are a few counts of this clonotype. This chain connects TRBV29-1 to TRBJ1-2, with 7 positions matching TRBD1. V lost 1 base, J lost 1 base, and 9 bases stayed unmatched. The CDR3 extends over 16 amino acids. In germline, CDR1 is SQVTM, CDR2 ANQGSEA. CDR3 bases: TGCAGCGTTGAAGCGCCTCCAGGGGGGATTAACTATGGCTACACCTTC. Translation gives CSVEAPPGGINYGYTF.

This sequence joins TRBV6-5 and TRBJ2-5; D remains ambiguous. Judging by the DNA end, TRBJ2-1 fits better; the J call may be wrong. CDR3 size: 12 residues. In germline, CDR1 is MNHEY, CDR2 SVGAGI. The CDR3 coding sequence is TGTGCCAGCAGCCACCAGAAAGAGACCCAGTTCTTC. This codes for CASSHQKETQFF.

This clonotype was detected only once. The chain couples TRBV7-9 to TRBJ1-5, with D perhaps TRBD1 (6 bases). The CDR3 covers 16 residues. Trimming cost V 2 bases and J 2 bases, with 13 bases left between them. CDR1 is SEHNR and CDR2 is FQNEAQ in the germline V gene (reference sequence). CDR3 nucleotide sequence: TGTGCCAGCAGCTTAACAGGGCAAGTCGGCAATCAGCCCCAGCATTTT. It encodes CASSLTGQVGNQPQHF.

The J gene is TRBJ2-3, the V gene TRBV5-1; 9 nucleotides align to TRBD1. The CDR3 is made up of 15 amino acids. J lost 7 bases, V lost 4 bases, and 10 bases had no gene match. CDR1 is SGHRS and CDR2 is YFSETQ in the germline V gene. CDR3 region: CASSGGTGPSYTQYF. CDR3 DNA: TGCGCCAGCAGCGGCGGGACAGGGCCATCCTATACGCAGTATTTT.

The V call is TRBV29-1, the J call TRBJ2-5, with 9 bases fitting TRBD1. Matching the DNA end better, TRBJ2-7 makes the J call doubtful. The CDR3 runs 12 residues. CDR1 is SQVTM, CDR2 ANQGSEA, per germline. The CDR3 reads CSAGTGYPEQYF. CDR3 sequence (DNA): TGCAGCGCCGGGACAGGGTATCCCGAGCAGTACTTC.

In DNA form, the CDR3 reads TGTGCCAGCAGCTTAGGGTTAAGCGGGGGTCTCTACAATGAGCAGTACTTC. It translates to CASSLGLSGGLYNEQYF. The chain joins TRBV7-8 to TRBJ2-1, with 8 bases lining up with TRBD2. The end of the DNA aligns better with TRBJ2-7, so the J call may be wrong. The CDR3 runs to 17 residues. Germline-derived CDR1 and CDR2 are SGHVS and FQNEAQ.

This clonotype was seen a handful of times. The CDR3 loop is CASSGYLARELEQYF. In DNA form, the CDR3 reads TGTGCCAGCAGTGGTTACCTAGCACGCGAACTCGAGCAGTACTTC. V usage is TRBV2 and J usage is TRBJ2-7; TRBD2 is a possible D gene (5 bases). The CDR3 consists of 15 residues. Trimming removed 4 bases from V and 6 bases from J, with 19 bases in between. Germline values: CDR1 SNHLY, CDR2 FYNNEI.

The V and J genes are TRBV5-6 and TRBJ1-2; the D is unclear. V shed 4 bases and J shed 4 bases, with 11 bases lying between them. Germline V gene lookup returns CDR1 SGHDT and CDR2 YYEEEE. The CDR3 loop spans 13 amino acids. The CDR3 spells CASSPRRSYGYTF. The CDR3 DNA reads TGTGCCAGCAGCCCCCGGCGGAGCTATGGCTACACCTTC.